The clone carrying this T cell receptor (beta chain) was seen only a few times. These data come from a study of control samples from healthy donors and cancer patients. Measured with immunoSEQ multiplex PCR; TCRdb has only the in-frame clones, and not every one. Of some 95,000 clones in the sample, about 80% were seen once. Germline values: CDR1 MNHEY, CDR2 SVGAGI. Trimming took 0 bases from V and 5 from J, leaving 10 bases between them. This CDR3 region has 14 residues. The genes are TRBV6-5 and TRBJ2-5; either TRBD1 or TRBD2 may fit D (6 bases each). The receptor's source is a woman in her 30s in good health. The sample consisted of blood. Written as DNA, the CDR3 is TGTGCCAGCAGTTACTCGGGGGGCTCGGAGACCCAGTACTTC. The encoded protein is CASSYSGGSETQYF.